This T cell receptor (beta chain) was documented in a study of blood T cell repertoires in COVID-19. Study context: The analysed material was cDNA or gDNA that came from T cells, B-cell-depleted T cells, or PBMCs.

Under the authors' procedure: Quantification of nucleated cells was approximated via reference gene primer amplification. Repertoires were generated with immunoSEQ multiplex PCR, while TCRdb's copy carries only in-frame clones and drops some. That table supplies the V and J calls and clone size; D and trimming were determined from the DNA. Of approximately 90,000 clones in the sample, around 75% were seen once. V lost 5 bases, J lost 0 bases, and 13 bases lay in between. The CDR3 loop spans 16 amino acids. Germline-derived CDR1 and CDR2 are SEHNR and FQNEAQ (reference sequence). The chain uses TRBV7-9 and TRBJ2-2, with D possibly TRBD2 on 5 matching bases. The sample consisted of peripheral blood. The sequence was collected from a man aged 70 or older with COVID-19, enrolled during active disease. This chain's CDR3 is CASSPPRGTNTGELFF. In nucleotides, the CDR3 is TGTGCCAGCAGCCCCCCACGGGGAACGAACACCGGGGAGCTGTTTTTT.